The 22 T cell receptor beta chains listed next were all sequenced from one sample in a study of cytomegalovirus exposure and HLA in healthy donors. It was with 60 Vbeta and 13 Jbeta primers that the PCR ran. Clones were sequenced by immunoSEQ multiplex PCR, and TCRdb holds only the in-frame ones, with some missing. This sample has some 130,000 clones, with around three quarters found just once. The sample taken for sequencing was PBMCs. The receptors come from a man in his forties in good health and CMV-seronegative.

The J gene is TRBJ2-7, the V gene TRBV28; 8 bases line up with TRBD1. Looked up from germline, CDR1 is MDHEN and CDR2 is SYDVKM. The CDR3 totals 14 residues. The ends lost 5 bases at V and 6 bases at J; junction bases unmatched: 9. As DNA, the CDR3 is TGTGCCAGCAGTCTCCGACAGGGGTGGGTCGAGCAGTACTTC. Amino acid sequence: CASSLRQGWVEQYF. The full variable domain, its missing parts supplied by reference TRBV28 and TRBJ2-7, is DVKVTQSSRYLVKRTGEKVFLECVQDMDHENMFWYRQDPGLGLRLIYFSYDVKMKEKGDIPEGYSVSREKKERFSLILESASTNQTSMYLCASSLRQGWVEQYFGPGTRLTVT.

This clone occurred a few times. The J gene is TRBJ2-2, the V gene TRBV14; D is unclear. There are 13 residues in the CDR3. Germline-derived CDR1 and CDR2 are SGHDN and FVKESK. V lost 2 bases and J 7 bases, leaving 8 bases between the germline ends. As DNA, the CDR3 is TGTGCCAGCAGCCAACAGTTCAACGGGGAGCTGTTTTTT. Protein sequence: CASSQQFNGELFF.

This chain links TRBV5-4 with TRBJ2-3, with D tentatively TRBD2 (5 bases). CDR1 is SGHNT, CDR2 YYREEE, per germline (reference sequence). This CDR3 is 12 amino acids long. V was pared by 4 bases and J by 2 bases, with 5 bases between. This CDR3 reads CASSRDTDTQYF. CDR3 coding DNA: TGTGCCAGCAGCCGGGACACAGATACGCAGTATTTT.

V is TRBV7-9 and J is TRBJ2-5; D may be TRBD2 (7 bases). V was pared by 5 bases and J by 5 bases, with 15 bases between. In germline, CDR1 is SEHNR, CDR2 FQNEAQ (reference sequence). The CDR3 contains 14 residues. The CDR3 spells CASSVAGAGETQYF. The CDR3, as DNA: TGTGCCAGCAGCGTGGCGGGGGCGGGGGAGACCCAGTACTTC. Full variable domain (missing parts from reference TRBV7-9 and TRBJ2-5): DTGVSQNPRHKITKRGQNVTFRCDPISEHNRLYWYRQTLGQGPEFLTYFQNEAQLEKSRLLSDRFSAERPKGSFSTLEIQRTEQGDSAMYLCASSVAGAGETQYFGPGTRLLVL.

V and J are TRBV5-1 and TRBJ2-1, with 13 bases fitting TRBD2. Germline CDR1 SGHRS, CDR2 YFSETQ. V lost 5 bases, J lost 7 bases, and 6 bases stayed unmatched. CDR3 size: 15 residues. The CDR3 coding sequence is TGCGCCAGCAGTGCCGGGACTAGCGGGACAAATGAGCAGTTCTTC. It specifies CASSAGTSGTNEQFF. Variable domain in full (rest from reference TRBV5-1 and TRBJ2-1): KAGVTQTPRYLIKTRGQQVTLSCSPISGHRSVSWYQQTPGQGLQFLFEYFSETQRNKGNFPGRFSGRQFSNSRSEMNVSTLELGDSALYLCASSAGTSGTNEQFFGPGTRLTVL.

The chain recombines TRBV5-1 with TRBJ1-3, with D possibly TRBD1 on 6 matching bases. Per germline, CDR1 SGHRS and CDR2 YFSETQ. The V and J ends lost 0 bases and 2 bases respectively, with 9 bases between them. The CDR3 is 15 amino acids. For the CDR3, the DNA is TGCGCCAGCAGCTTGGAGGCAGGGGCTGGAAACACCATATATTTT. Protein: CASSLEAGAGNTIYF.

The chain has TRBV7-2 and TRBJ2-7; possibly TRBD2 for D (5 bases). Germline V lookup: CDR1 SGHTA, CDR2 FQGNSA. The CDR3 runs 15 residues. V lost 5 bases and J 7 bases, leaving 21 bases between the germline ends. DNA for the CDR3: TGTGCCAGCAGCCCCGGACGGACTCCATTGGGTGAGCAGTACTTC. Translating gives CASSPGRTPLGEQYF.

This chain joins TRBV11-2 and TRBJ1-5; a weak D match, TRBD1 (5 bases). This CDR3 is 15 amino acids long. CDR1 is SGHAT and CDR2 is FQNNGV in the germline V gene. V was clipped by 5 bases and J by 3 bases, with 14 bases between them. The CDR3 coding sequence is TGTGCCAGCAGCATTGGGACGGACTACAATCAGCCCCAGCATTTT. This sequence encodes CASSIGTDYNQPQHF.

The chain combines TRBV5-1 with TRBJ2-3; TRBD2 agrees at 13 bases. The CDR3 spans 14 residues. CDR1 is SGHRS, CDR2 YFSETQ, per germline. Germline trimming cut 7 bases from V and 4 bases from J; bases unmatched to any gene: 3. CDR3 amino acids: CASGLAGEADTQYF. The DNA of the CDR3 is TGCGCCAGCGGACTAGCGGGAGAAGCAGATACGCAGTATTTT.

The chain carries TRBV18 and TRBJ1-1; the match to TRBD1 covers 7 bases. CDR3 length: 14 amino acids. Germline lookup yields CDR1 KGHSH and CDR2 LQKENI. V was clipped by 6 bases and J by 5 bases; unmatched bases: 9. The CDR3 coding sequence is TGTGCCAGCTCTCGGGACAGCTATTTGACTGAAGCTTTCTTT. Amino acids: CASSRDSYLTEAFF.

The rearrangement links TRBV27 to TRBJ1-5; 7 bases map to TRBD1. From germline, CDR1 is MNHEY and CDR2 SMNVEV (reference sequence). The CDR3 contains 17 residues. Trimming at V came to 5 bases and at J to 1 base, leaving 11 bases not matched to a gene. The DNA of the CDR3 is TGTGCCAGCAGTAGTAGACAGGGCCCCTTAAGCAATCAGCCCCAGCATTTT. It codes for CASSSRQGPLSNQPQHF.

The gene calls are TRBV18 and TRBJ2-5, with D perhaps matching TRBD1 (6 bases). Germline lookup yields CDR1 KGHSH and CDR2 LQKENI. Trimming stripped 2 bases from V and 5 bases from J, with 12 bases between. CDR3 length: 14 residues. This chain's CDR3 is CASSPGDRTETQYF. The CDR3 DNA reads TGTGCCAGCTCACCAGGCGACAGGACTGAGACCCAGTACTTC.

The J gene is TRBJ2-5, the V gene TRBV25-1; possible D gene TRBD1, 6 bases. V lost 6 bases, J lost 5 bases, and 16 bases lay in between. Germline V gene sequence: CDR1 MGHDK, CDR2 SYGVNS. The CDR3 runs to 14 residues. CDR3 region: CASRDDRLGETQYF. CDR3 coding DNA: TGTGCCAGCAGGGATGACAGGCTGGGGGAGACCCAGTACTTC. Together with reference TRBV25-1 and TRBJ2-5, the CDR3 gives the full variable domain: EADIYQTPRYLVIGTGKKITLECSQTMGHDKMYWYQQDPGMELHLIHYSYGVNSTEKGDLSSESTVSRIRTEHFPLTLESARPSHTSQYLCASRDDRLGETQYFGPGTRLLVL.

The J gene is TRBJ2-7, the V gene TRBV7-8, with a possible D match to TRBD2 (6 bases). In germline, CDR1 is SGHVS, CDR2 FQNEAQ. This CDR3 comprises 17 residues. Trimming stripped 4 bases from V and 0 bases from J, with 19 bases between. CDR3 coding DNA: TGTGCCAGCAGCTCACGCGGGGTAGCGGATAACTCCTACGAGCAGTACTTC. This translates into CASSSRGVADNSYEQYF.

V and J are TRBV5-1 and TRBJ1-1; D gene ambiguous. The ends were cut back, 6 bases at V and 2 bases at J, with 11 bases in the middle. The CDR3 sequence is 13 residues long. Germline CDR1 is SGHRS and CDR2 is YFSETQ. The CDR3 reads CASTPGGNTEAFF. CDR3 sequence (DNA): TGCGCCAGCACCCCCGGCGGAAACACTGAAGCTTTCTTT.

The chain carries TRBV7-2 and TRBJ1-5; no firm D call. The CDR3 runs to 15 residues. Per the germline V gene, CDR1 is SGHTA and CDR2 is FQGNSA. The ends were cut back, 0 bases at V and 6 bases at J, with 12 bases in the middle. Here the CDR3 DNA reads TGTGCCAGCAGCTTAGCGGGCGATAGCGTTCAGCCCCAGCATTTT. Translating gives CASSLAGDSVQPQHF.

The rearrangement uses TRBV5-1 and TRBJ1-2; D is perhaps TRBD1 (6 bases). V was cut by 7 bases and J by 4 bases, with 23 bases left in between. Germline V gives CDR1 SGHRS, CDR2 YFSETQ. The CDR3 has 16 residues. CDR3 DNA sequence: TGCGCCAGCTGGGGAGGGCAGGGGAGTACGGCCTATGGCTACACCTTC. Its protein product is CASWGGQGSTAYGYTF.

This clone was detected a few times. This chain links TRBV7-6 with TRBJ1-1, with D possibly TRBD1 on 6 matching bases. The CDR3 sequence is 16 residues long. The ends were cut back, 6 bases at V and 0 bases at J, with 17 bases in the middle. Germline CDR1 reads SGHVS; CDR2 reads FNYEAQ. CDR3 residues: CASSSGDGTMNTEAFF. CDR3 sequence (DNA): TGTGCCAGCAGTTCAGGGGACGGGACCATGAACACTGAAGCTTTCTTT.

This clone came up a few times. The rearrangement uses TRBV27 and TRBJ1-5, with 8 bases aligning to TRBD1. Germline trimming cut 7 bases from V and 7 bases from J; bases unmatched to any gene: 3. CDR1 is MNHEY, CDR2 SMNVEV, per germline (reference sequence). The CDR3 sequence is 12 residues long. The CDR3 DNA reads TGTGCCAGCAAAGACAGGGGCCAGCCCCAGCATTTT. It specifies CASKDRGQPQHF.

The rearrangement joins TRBV7-9 to TRBJ2-7; 7 bases are a match to TRBD1. J was trimmed by 6 bases and V by 4 bases; bases with no gene match: 9. CDR1 and CDR2 (germline): SEHNR, FQNEAQ (reference sequence). The CDR3 runs to 14 residues. As DNA, the CDR3 is TGTGCCAGCAGCTGGGGACAGTTGAAGGGCGAGCAGTACTTC. Protein: CASSWGQLKGEQYF.

The chain combines TRBV28 with TRBJ2-3; 10 positions agree with TRBD2. Unmatched junction bases numbered 6, after V lost 7 bases and J lost 2 bases. Germline CDR1 and CDR2: MDHEN and SYDVKM. The CDR3 has 15 residues. CDR3 residues: CASNIAGGPTDTQYF. The CDR3, as DNA: TGTGCCAGCAACATAGCGGGAGGACCCACAGATACGCAGTATTTT.

The sample holds a few counts of this clone. The chain employs TRBV9 and TRBJ1-1; possibly TRBD1 for D (5 bases). CDR3 size: 15 residues. In germline, CDR1 is SGDLS, CDR2 YYNGEE. V lost 0 bases and J lost 8, with 17 bases in between. CDR3 DNA: TGTGCCAGCAGCGTAGATGGGGGGAGGGCGGCAGAAGCTTTCTTT. Translated: CASSVDGGRAAEAFF.